The 5 T cell receptor beta chains in this list originate from one sample, sequenced in a study of blood T cell repertoires in COVID-19. The protocol was immunoSEQ multiplex PCR, while the TCRdb copy is restricted to in-frame clones and leaves out a portion. Of 200,000 or so clones in the sample, roughly 88% are singletons; the top ten hold about 13%. Specimen: peripheral blood. These receptors were collected from a human donor in a cohort sampled during active COVID-19.

The chain links TRBV5-1 to TRBJ2-1; 9 nucleotides align to TRBD2. CDR3 length equals 18 residues. V lost 1 base to trimming and J lost 6 bases; unmatched junction nucleotides: 14. Germline loops: CDR1 SGHRS, CDR2 YFSETQ. This CDR3 is CASSLIRLAEKTPNEQFF. CDR3 DNA: TGCGCCAGCAGCTTGATTAGACTAGCGGAGAAAACGCCCAATGAGCAGTTCTTC.

V usage is TRBV4-2 and J usage is TRBJ2-7; 10 bases agree with TRBD2. This CDR3 contains 17 residues. V was pared by 1 base and J by 0 bases, with 6 bases of the junction left unmatched. Germline CDR1 LGHNA, CDR2 YNFKEQ. CDR3 DNA: TGTGCCAGCAGCCAAGTATCACTAGCGGGAATCTCCTACGAGCAGTACTTC. It translates to CASSQVSLAGISYEQYF.

The chain links TRBV7-2 to TRBJ2-3; D is undetermined. Germline CDR1 and CDR2: SGHTA and FQGNSA. The length of the CDR3 is 15 residues. The V end was cut by 4 bases, the J end by 2 bases, with 13 bases between. The CDR3 nucleotides read TGTGCCAGCAGCTCCCCCGGCGGTGCCACAGATACGCAGTATTTT. Protein product: CASSSPGGATDTQYF.

The chain recombines TRBV4-2 with TRBJ2-7, with TRBD2 identical over 9 bases. V lost 1 base and J lost 0; bases outside the gene matches: 22. Germline V CDR1 and CDR2: LGHNA, YNFKEQ. The CDR3 sequence is 22 residues long. CDR3 in DNA: TGTGCCAGCAGCCAAGCGCCCGGAGATTGGGCTAGCGGGAAAGCGGCCTCCTACGAGCAGTACTTC. Amino acids: CASSQAPGDWASGKAASYEQYF.

CDR3 coding DNA: TGTGCCAGCAGTTACTCGATAGGGGGCGAGCAGTACTTC. Protein: CASSYSIGGEQYF. J is TRBJ2-7 and V is TRBV6-5; D possibly corresponds to TRBD1 (6 bases). This CDR3 is built from 13 residues. Germline V lookup: CDR1 MNHEY, CDR2 SVGAGI. The ends were cut back, 0 bases at V and 6 bases at J, with 9 bases in the middle.